One sample yielded the 26 T cell receptor beta chains listed below, sequenced in a study of T cells in Graves' hyperthyroidism and ophthalmopathy. RNA transcripts gave rise to amplified TCR beta CDR3 regions. HTBI primers were the set used in a first-round RT-PCR of the TCR CDR3. In TCRdb, the multiplex PCR reads were re-called with MiXCR into one record per CDR3 protein. The data hold some 350,000 distinct CDR3 sequences, with 13% to 15% observed a single time. The sequencing sample was made of blood. These receptors came from a woman aged 55-70 years with Graves' ophthalmopathy.

J is TRBJ1-1 and V is TRBV9; D call uncertain. Trimming left V 2 bases short and J 0 bases short, with 5 bases between. The germline V gene has CDR1 SGDLS and CDR2 YYNGEE. This CDR3 is 13 amino acids long. CDR3 DNA sequence: TGTGCCAGCAGCGTTAGTGTGAACACTGAAGCTTTCTTT. This sequence encodes CASSVSVNTEAFF.

This clonotype was seen at least ten times. This chain links TRBV24-1 with TRBJ2-7, with 7 bases fitting TRBD2. This CDR3 has 16 residues. CDR1 and CDR2 from the germline V gene are KGHDR and SFDVKD. V lost 0 bases, J lost 0 bases, and 4 bases stayed unmatched. CDR3 sequence: CATSDLWLAVSYEQYF. The DNA of the CDR3 is TGTGCCACCAGTGATTTGTGGCTAGCGGTCTCCTACGAGCAGTACTTC.

In the case of this clonotype: Mismatch with germline at one junction end may stem from a read error. J is TRBJ2-5 and V is TRBV11-2; TRBD1 matches 7 bases. The CDR3 extends over 14 amino acids. Germline V CDR1 and CDR2: SGHAT, FQNNGV. The CDR3 bases are TGCGCCAGCAGCCAAGAGGGGGCAGTAGAGACCCAGTACTTC. Its protein product is CASSQEGAVETQYF.

This clonotype has ten or more counts. V usage is TRBV7-9 and J usage is TRBJ2-3; 9 nucleotides agree with TRBD2. Germline CDR1 reads SEHNR; CDR2 reads FQNEAQ (reference sequence). The CDR3 covers 16 residues. V was clipped by 5 bases and J by 0 bases; unmatched bases: 6. The CDR3 spells CASSTRLAASTDTQYF. In DNA form, the CDR3 reads TGTGCCAGCAGCACGCGACTAGCGGCAAGCACAGATACGCAGTATTTT.

CDR3 DNA sequence: TGTGCCAGCAGCCTAGTAGTCTACGAGCAGTACTTC. Encoded protein: CASSLVVYEQYF. This chain connects TRBV7-9 to TRBJ2-7; D ambiguous. This CDR3 spans 12 amino acids. Germline lookup yields CDR1 SEHNR and CDR2 FQNEAQ (reference sequence). V lost 5 bases and J 3 bases, leaving 8 bases between the germline ends.

Of note for this clonotype: A much larger clone lies one base from this, so it may be a read error. This chain links TRBV5-1 with TRBJ2-7, with 11 bases aligning to TRBD2. This CDR3 has 16 amino acids. CDR1 SGHRS and CDR2 YFSETQ come from the germline V gene. The chain's CDR3 is CPSSLTGTSGEYEQYF. The CDR3 coding sequence is TGCCCCAGCAGCTTAACCGGGACTAGCGGAGAATACGAGCAGTACTTC.

This clonotype was found a few times. This chain connects TRBV10-3 to TRBJ2-7, with no clear D. The CDR3 totals 14 residues. Trimming shortened V by 6 bases and J by 0 bases, and 12 bases separated the two germline ends. CDR1 is ENHRY, CDR2 SYGVKD, per germline. CDR3 sequence (DNA): TGTGCCATCAGAAGCGACCCCTCCTCCTACGAGCAGTACTTC. Residues: CAIRSDPSSYEQYF.

There are many counts of this clonotype. The chain combines TRBV20-1 with TRBJ2-5; 9 positions match TRBD2. Per germline, CDR1 DFQATT and CDR2 SNEGSKA (reference sequence). J lost 6 bases, V lost 5 bases, and 13 bases had no gene match. CDR3 length: 15 amino acids. The CDR3 DNA reads TGCAGTGCTCTTGGGGCGGGGGGGGCTAGCCAGACCCAGTACTTC. Its protein is CSALGAGGASQTQYF.

There are many counts of this clonotype. The rearrangement links TRBV5-1 to TRBJ2-2; the D is unclear. Trimming shortened V by 6 bases and J by 8 bases, and 14 bases separated the two germline ends. The germline gives CDR1 SGHRS, CDR2 YFSETQ. This CDR3 region has 13 residues. The DNA for the CDR3 is TGCGCCAGCAACACGGAGATCTCGGGGGAGCTGTTTTTT. Amino acids: CASNTEISGELFF.

V gene TRBV20-1 combines with J gene TRBJ1-5, with D possibly being TRBD1 (5 bases). CDR3 length: 13 amino acids. Germline lookup yields CDR1 DFQATT and CDR2 SNEGSKA (reference sequence). V lost 1 base, J lost 7 bases, and 11 bases lay in between. CDR3 amino acids: CSARGPGDQPQHF. CDR3 in DNA: TGCAGTGCTAGAGGTCCCGGGGACCAGCCCCAGCATTTT.

The table lists this clonotype with a few counts. The J gene is TRBJ2-2, the V gene TRBV7-3, with D hard to call. Trimming shortened V by 2 bases and J by 6 bases, and 13 bases separated the two germline ends. This CDR3 comprises 15 residues. Germline V gene data show CDR1 as SGHTA and CDR2 as FQGTGA. CDR3 region: CASSLLSQGPGELFF. CDR3 coding DNA: TGTGCCAGCAGCTTACTGAGTCAAGGGCCCGGGGAGCTGTTTTTT.

This clonotype was picked up many times. V gene TRBV27 combines with J gene TRBJ2-4; possibly TRBD1 for D (6 bases). Germline CDR1 reads MNHEY; CDR2 reads SMNVEV (reference sequence). The CDR3 is made up of 14 amino acids. V was cut by 5 bases and J by 1 base, with 9 bases left in between. This chain's CDR3 is CASSHRGAKNIQYF. DNA of the CDR3: TGTGCCAGCAGTCATAGGGGGGCCAAAAACATTCAGTACTTC.

This clonotype has at least ten counts. The rearrangement joins TRBV6-1 to TRBJ2-3; 8 bases line up with TRBD1. The CDR3 length is 16 residues. Germline trimming cut 2 bases from V and 0 bases from J; bases unmatched to any gene: 4. The germline V gene encodes CDR1 MNHNS and CDR2 SASEGT. The CDR3 loop is CASSERQGASTDTQYF. The CDR3 DNA is TGTGCCAGCAGTGAACGCCAGGGGGCAAGCACAGATACGCAGTATTTT.

On this clonotype itself: A clone one base away is much larger, so this may be a read error. V usage is TRBV3-1 and J usage is TRBJ1-4, with D possibly being TRBD1 (6 bases). The germline gives CDR1 LGHDT, CDR2 YNNKEL (reference sequence). The CDR3 consists of 16 residues. The CDR3 DNA is TGTGCCAGCAGCCAAGAAGGGCAGGGGCGACCTGAAAAACTGGTTTTT. This codes for CASSQEGQGRPEKLVF.

This clonotype was seen at least ten times. The chain links TRBV5-8 to TRBJ2-7, with 8 bases aligning to TRBD2. This CDR3 has 15 amino acids. The ends lost 1 base at V and 3 bases at J; junction bases unmatched: 6. CDR1 and CDR2 from the germline V gene are SGHTS and YDEGEE. The CDR3 here is CASSLFTSGGYEQYF. The CDR3 DNA reads as TGTGCCAGCAGCTTGTTTACTAGCGGAGGCTACGAGCAGTACTTC.

This clonotype was seen ten or more times. This chain uses TRBV15 with TRBJ1-1, with a possible D match to TRBD1 (6 bases). Germline V gene data show CDR1 as LNHNV and CDR2 as YYDKDF (reference sequence). V was trimmed by 5 bases and J by 4 bases, leaving 11 bases between them. This CDR3 has 13 residues. CDR3 nucleotides: TGTGCCACCAGCGGAACAGGGTTCACTGAAGCTTTCTTT. As protein: CATSGTGFTEAFF.

The genes are TRBV27 and TRBJ1-4, with D possibly matching TRBD1 (5 bases). V lost 6 bases to trimming and J lost 6 bases, with 14 bases between them. This CDR3 is built from 14 residues. Germline values: CDR1 MNHEY, CDR2 SMNVEV (reference sequence). The CDR3 nucleotides read TGTGCCAGCAGCTTTCAGGGAACCTATGAAAAACTGTTTTTT. Amino acids: CASSFQGTYEKLFF.

This clonotype was observed a handful of times. The J gene is TRBJ1-5, the V gene TRBV27; D possibly corresponds to TRBD1 (6 bases). The CDR3 has 18 amino acids. V dropped 5 bases and J dropped 0 bases, with 20 bases sitting between them. CDR1 MNHEY and CDR2 SMNVEV come from the germline V gene (reference sequence). The CDR3 reads CASSTGPPTGGSNQPQHF. The DNA for the CDR3 is TGTGCCAGCAGTACTGGCCCCCCGACAGGTGGTAGCAATCAGCCCCAGCATTTT.

V and J are TRBV29-1 and TRBJ2-7; 9 bases map to TRBD2. Germline V gene sequence: CDR1 SQVTM, CDR2 ANQGSEA. V was clipped by 6 bases and J by 6 bases; unmatched bases: 12. The length of the CDR3 is 14 residues. CDR3 residues: CSVRSGSGVTEQYF. Here the CDR3 DNA reads TGCAGCGTCCGTAGCGGGAGTGGGGTTACCGAGCAGTACTTC.

This clonotype came up many times. V is TRBV6-1 and J is TRBJ2-1; D remains unclear. V lost 5 bases and J lost 6, with 14 bases in between. The CDR3 is made up of 14 amino acids. The germline gives CDR1 MNHNS, CDR2 SASEGT. The CDR3 region has the DNA TGTGCCAGCAGTCCCCCCGCCAGCTTCAATGAGCAGTTCTTC. Its translation: CASSPPASFNEQFF.

The count of this clonotype is one. V is TRBV6-1 and J is TRBJ2-3; the match to TRBD2 covers 12 bases. In germline, CDR1 is MNHNS, CDR2 SASEGT. This CDR3 is built from 18 residues. With 6 bases clipped from V and 0 bases from J, the junction kept 10 bases outside the gene matches. CDR3 loop: CASRSGTSGPSSTDTQYF. The CDR3 DNA reads TGTGCCAGCAGGTCCGGGACTAGCGGGCCATCTAGCACAGATACGCAGTATTTT.

V gene TRBV3-1 combines with J gene TRBJ2-7; possible D gene TRBD2, 5 bases. This CDR3 region has 16 residues. Trimming removed 2 bases from V and 1 base from J, with 15 bases in between. Germline-derived CDR1 and CDR2 are LGHDT and YNNKEL (reference sequence). CDR3 region: CASSQTLVEGSYEQYF. CDR3 DNA sequence: TGTGCCAGCAGCCAAACCCTCGTTGAGGGATCCTACGAGCAGTACTTC.

This chain links TRBV14 with TRBJ2-7; D ambiguous. This CDR3 contains 13 residues. From germline, CDR1 is SGHDN and CDR2 FVKESK. Trimming left V 2 bases short and J 2 bases short, with 7 bases between. The CDR3 loop is CASSQTVTYEQYF. CDR3 DNA: TGTGCCAGCAGCCAAACAGTTACCTACGAGCAGTACTTC.

This clonotype was counted a few times. The chain joins TRBV30 to TRBJ1-2, with 9 bases fitting TRBD1. In germline, CDR1 is GTSNPN, CDR2 SVGIG (reference sequence). The CDR3 contains 13 residues. V gave up 3 bases and J gave up 6 bases; unmatched junction bases: 5. The CDR3 nucleotides read TGTGCCTGGAGGGGACAGGGTGTGAATGGCTACACCTTC. It is translated as CAWRGQGVNGYTF. The variable domain in full, completed from reference TRBV30 and TRBJ1-2, reads SQTIHQWPATLVQPVGSPLSLECTVEGTSNPNLYWYRQAAGRGLQLLFYSVGIGQISSEVPQNLSASRPQDRQFILSSKKLLLSDSGFYLCAWRGQGVNGYTFGSGTRLTVV.

This clonotype has a count of ten or more. The genes are TRBV12-3 or TRBV12-4 and TRBJ2-3; 8 bases are a match to TRBD2. V shed 7 bases and J 5 bases; nucleotides not matched to a gene: 14. This CDR3 has 16 residues. CDR3 protein: CASIKRDGTSRDTQYF. The CDR3 nucleotides read TGTGCCAGCATAAAACGGGACGGGACTAGTCGAGATACGCAGTATTTT.

This clonotype was detected many times. This chain joins TRBV20-1 and TRBJ2-5, with 10 bases identical to TRBD2. The CDR3 has 16 amino acids. Germline V lookup: CDR1 DFQATT, CDR2 SNEGSKA (reference sequence). V lost 0 bases, J lost 7 bases, and 11 bases stayed unmatched. The CDR3 loop reads CSARDFDSGRLWTQYF. CDR3 bases: TGCAGTGCTAGAGATTTTGATAGCGGGAGGTTATGGACCCAGTACTTC.